This passage covers 9 T cell receptor beta chains from one sample sequenced in a study of blood T cell repertoires in COVID-19. Assay: immunoSEQ multiplex PCR; the TCRdb copy retains only in-frame clones and omits some. Seen here are 350,000 to 400,000 clones, nearly 90% observed once, and the top ten hold about 6.8%. Sequencing input: peripheral blood. The receptor set was obtained from a man aged 18 to 29 with active or convalescent COVID-19.

This chain connects TRBV4-1 to TRBJ1-2; D gene unclear. The germline V gene encodes CDR1 MGHRA and CDR2 YSYEKL. This CDR3 spans 11 amino acids. Trimming took 1 base from V and 13 from J, leaving 10 bases between them. CDR3 loop: CASSQGGNVTF. CDR3 nucleotide sequence: TGCGCCAGCAGCCAAGGAGGGAATGTCACCTTC.

The chain carries TRBV11-3 and TRBJ2-7; D remains unclear. Germline CDR1 is SGHNT and CDR2 is YENEEA. The CDR3 covers 14 residues. V was cut by 1 base and J by 0 bases, with 7 bases left in between. CDR3: CASSLGGSSYEQYF. CDR3 nucleotide sequence: TGTGCCAGCAGCTTAGGCGGTAGCTCCTACGAGCAGTACTTC.

The chain recombines TRBV14 with TRBJ2-1, with D perhaps TRBD1 (6 bases). This CDR3 region has 16 residues. V shed 3 bases and J shed 8 bases, with 20 bases lying between them. Germline values: CDR1 SGHDN, CDR2 FVKESK. In nucleotides, the CDR3 is TGTGCCAGCAGCCAGGGCCAGGGCAGGGGTTCGTATGAGCAGTTCTTC. Translation: CASSQGQGRGSYEQFF.

The chain uses TRBV4-3 and TRBJ1-6; 7 bases match TRBD1. V shed 0 bases, J shed 7 bases, and the junction held 6 bases outside the gene matches. The CDR3 consists of 16 residues. Germline loops: CDR1 LGHNA, CDR2 YSLEER. This chain's CDR3 is CASSQDLTGRNSPLHF. In DNA form, the CDR3 reads TGCGCCAGCAGCCAAGACCTGACAGGGAGGAATTCACCCCTCCACTTT.

Here the CDR3 DNA reads TGTGCCAGCGGAACTAGCGGATCCTACAATGAGCAGTTCTTC. This gives the protein CASGTSGSYNEQFF. This sequence joins TRBV25-1 and TRBJ2-1, with TRBD2 matching 8 bases. The CDR3 sequence is 14 residues long. The V segment lost 8 bases and the J segment 1 base; nucleotides outside the gene matches: 4. From germline, CDR1 is MGHDK and CDR2 SYGVNS. Full variable domain (outside the CDR3, taken from reference TRBV25-1 and TRBJ2-1): EADIYQTPRYLVIGTGKKITLECSQTMGHDKMYWYQQDPGMELHLIHYSYGVNSTEKGDLSSESTVSRIRTEHFPLTLESARPSHTSQYLCASGTSGSYNEQFFGPGTRLTVL.

This chain links TRBV10-3 with TRBJ1-5; a possible D gene is TRBD1 (6 bases). Per the germline V gene, CDR1 is ENHRY and CDR2 is SYGVKD. The CDR3 totals 15 residues. Trimming took 10 bases from V and 4 from J, leaving 20 bases between them. CDR3 sequence reads: CATNAQGRENQPQHF. The CDR3 DNA follows: TGTGCCACAAACGCTCAGGGGAGGGAGAATCAGCCCCAGCATTTT.

The V gene is TRBV4-3, the J gene TRBJ1-3, with D possibly being TRBD1 (5 bases). V lost 0 bases, J lost 3 bases, and 6 bases lay in between. There are 14 residues in the CDR3. In germline, CDR1 is LGHNA, CDR2 YSLEER. The CDR3 DNA reads TGCGCCAGCAGCCAAGACAGGGTTGGAAACACCATATATTTT. This codes for CASSQDRVGNTIYF.

This chain connects TRBV4-1 to TRBJ1-5, with 7 bases matching TRBD1. Germline trimming cut 0 bases from V and 4 bases from J; bases unmatched to any gene: 3. Germline values: CDR1 MGHRA, CDR2 YSYEKL. The length of the CDR3 is 15 residues. This CDR3 is CASSQDGDSNQPQHF. CDR3 nucleotides: TGCGCCAGCAGCCAAGACGGGGACAGTAATCAGCCCCAGCATTTT.

The CDR3, as DNA: TGTGCCAGCAGTCACAGGGCTGGCAATCAGCCCCAGCATTTT. Protein: CASSHRAGNQPQHF. This rearrangement joins TRBV27 to TRBJ1-5; tentatively, D is TRBD1 (6 bases). In germline, CDR1 is MNHEY, CDR2 SMNVEV (reference sequence). The CDR3 loop spans 14 amino acids. Between the trimmed V and J ends, which lost 5 bases and 2 bases, there was a span of 10 bases.